The 27 T cell receptor beta chains in this list originate from one sample, sequenced in a study of blood T cell repertoires in COVID-19. TCRdb keeps only in-frame clones here, not all; method: immunoSEQ multiplex PCR. The sample consists of 200,000 to 250,000 clones, 88% of them appearing once. Sequenced material: peripheral blood. The receptor set was obtained from a man older than 75 with acute or convalescent COVID-19.

The genes are TRBV19 and TRBJ2-3, with D possibly TRBD2 on 5 matching bases. Germline CDR1 and CDR2: LNHDA and SQIVND (reference sequence). The CDR3 totals 14 residues. Trimming took off 6 bases at V and 3 bases at J, with 13 bases between the two ends. CDR3 coding DNA: TGTGCCAGTAGGGTGCTAGCTGGTACAGATACGCAGTATTTT. This codes for CASRVLAGTDTQYF.

V usage is TRBV14 and J usage is TRBJ1-1; D gene unclear. The germline V gene has CDR1 SGHDN and CDR2 FVKESK. Trimming cost V 4 bases and J 1 base, with 10 bases left between them. The CDR3 contains 14 residues. The CDR3 bases are TGTGCCAGCAGCCTAGGGAGGTGGAACACTGAAGCTTTCTTT. Translation: CASSLGRWNTEAFF.

The gene calls are TRBV6-5 and TRBJ1-1; no clear D. Germline CDR1 and CDR2: MNHEY and SVGAGI. V lost 4 bases and J lost 4, with 13 bases in between. This CDR3 has 14 amino acids. The CDR3 bases are TGTGCCAGCAGTTTTCGTACAGATACCACTGAAGCTTTCTTT. Translated: CASSFRTDTTEAFF.

V and J are TRBV2 and TRBJ1-3; D possibly corresponds to TRBD1 (6 bases). This CDR3 contains 14 residues. The germline V and J ends were trimmed by 10 bases and 0 bases, with 13 bases remaining between them. Germline CDR1 and CDR2: SNHLY and FYNNEI. CDR3 region: CATRGFSSGNTIYF. In DNA, the CDR3 is TGTGCCACCAGGGGCTTTAGCTCTGGAAACACCATATATTTT.

J is TRBJ2-7 and V is TRBV11-1; 10 nucleotides match TRBD2. The J segment lost 3 bases and the V segment lost 6 bases, leaving 2 bases of the junction unmatched. The CDR3 has 13 residues. Per the germline V gene, CDR1 is SGHAT and CDR2 is FQDESV (reference sequence). The DNA for the CDR3 is TGTGCCAGCAGGCCTAGCGGGAGCTACGAGCAGTACTTC. Protein sequence: CASRPSGSYEQYF. The full variable domain, completed using reference TRBV11-1 and TRBJ2-7, is EAEVAQSPRYKITEKSQAVAFWCDPISGHATLYWYRQILGQGPELLVQFQDESVVDDSQLPKDRFSAERLKGVDSTLKIQPAELGDSAMYLCASRPSGSYEQYFGPGTRLTVT.

V gene TRBV5-6 combines with J gene TRBJ2-7; D may be TRBD2 (5 bases). Trimming took off 2 bases at V and 6 bases at J, with 9 bases between the two ends. The CDR3 totals 12 residues. Per germline, CDR1 SGHDT and CDR2 YYEEEE. CDR3 sequence (DNA): TGTGCCAGCAGCTTTTTCGGACTCGAGCAGTACTTC. Protein product: CASSFFGLEQYF.

V usage is TRBV9 and J usage is TRBJ2-1; no definite D call. V was shortened by 0 bases and J by 0 bases, with 4 bases between the two germline ends. The CDR3 covers 14 residues. Germline CDR1 SGDLS, CDR2 YYNGEE. The CDR3 DNA sequence: TGTGCCAGCAGCGTAGTAGACTCCTACAATGAGCAGTTCTTC. Protein product: CASSVVDSYNEQFF.

The chain links TRBV9 to TRBJ1-4, with D unclear. This CDR3 region has 15 residues. Germline V gene lookup returns CDR1 SGDLS and CDR2 YYNGEE. Deletions cut 0 bases from V and 0 bases from J, with 6 bases between. The CDR3 protein is CASSVGSTTNEKLFF. Written as DNA, the CDR3 is TGTGCCAGCAGCGTAGGTAGCACAACTAATGAAAAACTGTTTTTT.

The chain is built from TRBV21-1 and TRBJ2-7; the table's D call of TRBD2 was not tested on the DNA. TRBV21-1 is noted as a pseudogene. This CDR3 spans 16 amino acids. The CDR3 DNA reads as TGTGCCAGCAGCCCCCCGGGACTAGCTGGTCCCTACGAGCAGTACTTC. Encoded protein: CASSPPGLAGPYEQYF.

This clone was counted a single time. The rearrangement uses TRBV5-4 and TRBJ2-3; 7 positions agree with TRBD1. Germline V lookup: CDR1 SGHNT, CDR2 YYREEE (reference sequence). The CDR3 has 15 amino acids. Trimming took 0 bases from V and 3 from J; bases not matched to a gene: 4. The CDR3: CASSLGTGQTDTQYF. CDR3 DNA sequence: TGTGCCAGCAGCTTGGGGACAGGACAAACAGATACGCAGTATTTT.

The chain is built from TRBV12-5 and TRBJ1-2, with a weak D call TRBD1 (5 bases). This CDR3 has 16 residues. Germline V gives CDR1 LGHNT, CDR2 FRNRAP. Trimming cost V 1 base and J 6 bases, with 18 bases left between them. The CDR3 DNA reads as TGTGCTAGTGGTTTGGCCCAATCAAGGGGCACGAATGGCTACACCTTC. This translates into CASGLAQSRGTNGYTF.

The chain is built from TRBV5-4 and TRBJ1-2; 7 nucleotides line up with TRBD1. Looked up from germline, CDR1 is SGHNT and CDR2 is YYREEE (reference sequence). CDR3 length: 14 residues. J lost 8 bases, V lost 4 bases, and 11 bases had no gene match. CDR3 bases: TGTGCCAGCAGCCCGTGGGGACAGACGGGGGGCTACACCTTC. Translating gives CASSPWGQTGGYTF.

This clone was found a few times. The chain has TRBV14 and TRBJ1-2; tentative D call: TRBD1 (6 bases). The CDR3 covers 14 residues. Looked up from germline, CDR1 is SGHDN and CDR2 is FVKESK. With 2 bases removed from V and 3 bases from J, the gap between germline ends came to 10 bases. CDR3 in DNA: TGTGCCAGCAGCCAAAACAGGGATTACTATGGCTACACCTTC. It codes for CASSQNRDYYGYTF.

This clone came up once. The CDR3 region is CASSQQGGRTDTQYF. Here the CDR3 DNA reads TGCGCCAGCAGCCAACAAGGGGGCAGGACAGATACGCAGTATTTT. The chain joins TRBV4-3 to TRBJ2-3, with TRBD1 matching over 7 bases. The CDR3 covers 15 residues. After removal of 2 bases from V and 3 bases from J, the junction contained 5 bases not matched to a gene. Germline loops: CDR1 LGHNA, CDR2 YSLEER.

The chain combines TRBV12-3 or TRBV12-4 with TRBJ2-7; 10 nucleotides line up with TRBD2. V lost 1 base and J lost 11; bases outside the gene matches: 5. The CDR3 consists of 13 residues. The CDR3 loop is CASSLDLAGVKYF. The DNA of the CDR3 is TGTGCCAGCAGTTTAGACCTAGCGGGAGTGAAGTACTTC.

The chain couples TRBV4-1 to TRBJ2-1, with a tentative D call TRBD2 (6 bases). The germline V and J ends were trimmed by 0 bases and 4 bases, with 10 bases remaining between them. Germline CDR1 is MGHRA and CDR2 is YSYEKL. There are 15 residues in the CDR3. CDR3 region: CASSQEGTRYNEQFF. CDR3 coding DNA: TGCGCCAGCAGCCAAGAGGGGACTCGATACAATGAGCAGTTCTTC.

The J gene is TRBJ1-1, the V gene TRBV19; 8 bases match TRBD1. The V gene end was trimmed by 5 bases and the J gene end by 1 base; junction bases not matched to a gene: 9. This CDR3 spans 16 amino acids. Germline CDR1 reads LNHDA; CDR2 reads SQIVND (reference sequence). The CDR3 region is CASSAARQGPNTEAFF. CDR3 sequence (DNA): TGTGCCAGTAGTGCCGCAAGACAGGGGCCGAACACTGAAGCTTTCTTT.

The chain is built from TRBV19 and TRBJ1-5, with 10 bases aligning to TRBD1. Trimming took 4 bases from V and 9 from J; bases not matched to a gene: 15. The CDR3 totals 17 residues. The germline V gene has CDR1 LNHDA and CDR2 SQIVND (reference sequence). The CDR3 region is CASSRPGTGAARWPQHF. The CDR3, as DNA: TGTGCCAGTAGTAGGCCCGGGACAGGGGCCGCGCGATGGCCCCAGCATTTT.

The J gene is TRBJ1-3, the V gene TRBV6-1, with D possibly being TRBD1 (5 bases). Germline-derived CDR1 and CDR2 are MNHNS and SASEGT. The CDR3 has 14 residues. V was pared by 2 bases and J by 4 bases, with 9 bases between. CDR3 nucleotide sequence: TGTGCCAGCAGTGAATCGGGGGTAGGAAACACCATATATTTT. It codes for CASSESGVGNTIYF.

As to this clone: The same CDR3 is also encoded by other DNA sequences in this sample. The gene calls are TRBV5-1 and TRBJ1-1; D is ambiguous. V was cut by 5 bases and J by 1 base, with 9 bases left in between. CDR3 size: 13 residues. Germline CDR1 and CDR2: SGHRS and YFSETQ. The CDR3 DNA reads TGCGCCAGCAGTCTCTCGAGGAACACTGAAGCTTTCTTT. Translated: CASSLSRNTEAFF.

The V call is TRBV9, the J call TRBJ2-1; 9 bases line up with TRBD2. The CDR3 has 14 residues. Germline-derived CDR1 and CDR2 are SGDLS and YYNGEE. V lost 0 bases and J lost 9; bases outside the gene matches: 4. CDR3 nucleotides: TGTGCCAGCAGCGTAGGGCTAGCGGGAAGTGAGCAGTTCTTC. This gives the protein CASSVGLAGSEQFF.

V is TRBV6-4 and J is TRBJ2-2, with D possibly matching TRBD1 (6 bases). CDR3 length equals 14 residues. The germline V gene encodes CDR1 MRHNA and CDR2 SNTAGT. V was shortened by 4 bases and J by 4 bases, with 10 bases between the two germline ends. The CDR3 region has the DNA TGTGCCAGCAGTGCAACAGGGCCCACCGGGGAGCTGTTTTTT. Residues: CASSATGPTGELFF.

V is TRBV6-2 or TRBV6-3 and J is TRBJ2-3, with D perhaps TRBD1 (5 bases). The V gene's germline CDR1 is MNHEY and CDR2 SVGEGT. V lost 4 bases to trimming and J lost 4 bases, with 15 bases between them. CDR3 length equals 15 residues. CDR3 loop: CASSWSGNPADTQYF. Here the CDR3 DNA reads TGTGCCAGCAGTTGGTCAGGGAATCCGGCAGATACGCAGTATTTT.

The table lists this clone with a few counts. The chain has TRBV4-1 and TRBJ2-1; 13 nucleotides match TRBD2. CDR1 and CDR2 (germline): MGHRA, YSYEKL. Unmatched junction bases numbered 13, after V lost 10 bases and J lost 10 bases. The CDR3 runs to 15 residues. In DNA, the CDR3 is TGCGCCACCCGCTATGGACTAGCGGGAGTAGGAGAGCAGTTCTTC. Its protein product is CATRYGLAGVGEQFF.

The table lists this clone with a count of one. The V gene is TRBV15, the J gene TRBJ2-7; D possibly corresponds to TRBD1 (5 bases). V gave up 0 bases and J gave up 4 bases, with 13 bases separating them. This CDR3 contains 15 residues. The germline gives CDR1 LNHNV, CDR2 YYDKDF (reference sequence). CDR3 protein: CATSRDRTRSYEQYF. DNA for the CDR3: TGTGCCACCAGCAGAGATCGGACAAGAAGTTACGAGCAGTACTTC.

The J gene is TRBJ2-5, the V gene TRBV6-6; 11 nucleotides line up with TRBD1. The length of the CDR3 is 15 residues. Germline V gene sequence: CDR1 MNHNY, CDR2 SVGAGI (reference sequence). Trimming at V came to 6 bases and at J to 7 bases, leaving 10 bases not matched to a gene. The CDR3 DNA reads TGTGCCAGCAGCTCGGACAGGGGGCGCGGGAGGACCCAGTACTTC. Its protein product is CASSSDRGRGRTQYF.

The chain is built from TRBV25-1 and TRBJ2-7; D is unresolved. Germline V gives CDR1 MGHDK, CDR2 SYGVNS. The germline V and J ends were trimmed by 4 bases and 0 bases, with 10 bases remaining between them. The CDR3 is 14 residues long. This chain's CDR3 is CASSGSPSSYEQYF. CDR3 DNA: TGTGCCAGCAGTGGGTCACCCAGCTCCTACGAGCAGTACTTC.